A single sample is the source of the 20 T cell receptor beta chains below, sequenced in a study of T cells in Graves' hyperthyroidism and ophthalmopathy (dated by TCRdb to between 2017 and 2020). Libraries were constructed by multiplex PCR. The instrument given in TCRdb is Illumina HiSeq 2000. TCR beta CDR3 regions were amplified from RNA transcripts. A first-round RT-PCR of the TCR CDR3 used the HTBI primer set with the Qiagen OneStep RT-PCR kit. Starting from the raw public reads, TCRdb applied fastp trimming at Q25, assembled clones with MiXCR and retained in-frame beta chains. All rows with the same CDR3 protein become a single entry with the most common DNA and genes. The sample records fewer than 250,000 distinct CDR3 sequences, 24% of which are singletons. The ten most abundant clones make up about 40% of the sample. The sample comprised blood. The receptors derive from a woman aged 35 to 49 with Graves' ophthalmopathy.

This chain links TRBV7-2 with TRBJ2-5; D possibly matches TRBD1 or TRBD2 (5 bases each). This CDR3 is 14 amino acids long. The germline V gene has CDR1 SGHTA and CDR2 FQGNSA. Trimming left V 5 bases short and J 3 bases short, with 13 bases between. CDR3 protein: CASSPRRGEETQYF. The CDR3, as DNA: TGTGCCAGCAGCCCCCGGAGAGGGGAAGAGACCCAGTACTTC.

This clonotype was detected ten times or more. The J gene is TRBJ2-5, the V gene TRBV12-3 or TRBV12-4; D remains unclear. The CDR3 is 12 amino acids. Trimming left V 2 bases short and J 3 bases short, with 4 bases between. The CDR3 loop reads CASSLREETQYF. CDR3 DNA sequence: TGTGCCAGCAGTTTAAGGGAAGAGACCCAGTACTTC.

This clonotype was counted many times. V is TRBV4-2 and J is TRBJ2-7, with 8 nucleotides matching TRBD1. V lost 0 bases, J lost 2 bases, and 6 bases stayed unmatched. The CDR3 spans 16 residues. CDR1 is LGHNA and CDR2 is YNFKEQ in the germline V gene. CDR3 loop: CASSQETRTGTYEQYF. The CDR3, as DNA: TGTGCCAGCAGCCAAGAAACAAGGACAGGGACCTACGAGCAGTACTTC.

This chain links TRBV2 with TRBJ1-1; no definite D call. Trimming took off 0 bases at V and 5 bases at J, with 7 bases between the two ends. Germline lookup yields CDR1 SNHLY and CDR2 FYNNEI. There are 13 residues in the CDR3. This CDR3 reads CASSEALLTEAFF. The CDR3 DNA reads as TGTGCCAGCAGTGAAGCGCTTTTGACTGAAGCTTTCTTT.

The J gene is TRBJ2-2, the V gene TRBV4-2; the D is unclear. Germline values: CDR1 LGHNA, CDR2 YNFKEQ. V was shortened by 4 bases and J by 1 base, with 10 bases between the two germline ends. The CDR3 spans 15 residues. The CDR3 DNA sequence: TGTGCCAGCAGCCGCACGGGTCTGAACACCGGGGAGCTGTTTTTT. Protein sequence: CASSRTGLNTGELFF.

This clonotype was seen ten or more times. J is TRBJ2-2 and V is TRBV5-1, with TRBD1 as a possible D gene (5 bases). CDR1 SGHRS and CDR2 YFSETQ come from the germline V gene. The V gene lost 5 bases and the J gene lost 0 bases, with 11 bases spanning the gap. The CDR3 totals 15 residues. The CDR3 coding sequence is TGCGCCAGCAGACCGGACACGTCGAACACCGGGGAGCTGTTTTTT. It specifies CASRPDTSNTGELFF.

This clonotype was seen at least ten times. The chain has TRBV4-1 and TRBJ1-3; 8 nucleotides line up with TRBD1. This CDR3 has 15 amino acids. Germline CDR1 MGHRA, CDR2 YSYEKL. The V gene end was trimmed by 4 bases and the J gene end by 5 bases; junction bases not matched to a gene: 7. CDR3 residues: CASSPPGTGRNTIYF. The DNA for the CDR3 is TGCGCCAGCAGCCCCCCCGGGACAGGCCGAAACACCATATATTTT.

This clonotype appeared a few times. This sequence joins TRBV6-1 and TRBJ1-6; the D gene is possibly TRBD1 (6 bases). The CDR3 extends over 15 amino acids. Germline V gene lookup returns CDR1 MNHNS and CDR2 SASEGT. V was cut by 5 bases and J by 7 bases, with 15 bases left in between. In DNA form, the CDR3 reads TGTGCCAGCAGTACAGGTTGGCAGGGGAATTCACCCCTCCACTTT. It yields the protein CASSTGWQGNSPLHF.

In the case of this clonotype: A clone one base away is much larger, so this may be a read error. J is TRBJ1-5 and V is TRBV24-1; D possibly corresponds to TRBD1 (5 bases). The CDR3 has 12 residues. Trimming cost V 9 bases and J 4 bases, with 9 bases left between them. Per germline, CDR1 KGHDR and CDR2 SFDVKD. CDR3 DNA sequence: TGTGCCACCCAGGGTCGGAATCAGCCCCAGCATTTT. This gives the protein CATQGRNQPQHF.

This clonotype was counted ten times or more. This sequence joins TRBV19 and TRBJ1-5; D gene uncertain. The CDR3 consists of 17 residues. The germline V and J ends were trimmed by 5 bases and 0 bases, with 17 bases remaining between them. CDR1 and CDR2 from the germline V gene are LNHDA and SQIVND (reference sequence). The DNA for the CDR3 is TGTGCCAGTAGTCCCGGTCTCGGTTATAATAGCAATCAGCCCCAGCATTTT. Amino acid sequence: CASSPGLGYNSNQPQHF.

This clonotype was recorded many times. The gene calls are TRBV4-1 and TRBJ2-7; 8 bases map to TRBD1. Germline V gene lookup returns CDR1 MGHRA and CDR2 YSYEKL. Trimming at V came to 4 bases and at J to 2 bases, leaving 4 bases not matched to a gene. The CDR3 has 14 residues. The CDR3 loop reads CASSPRQGTYEQYF. The CDR3 coding sequence is TGCGCCAGCAGCCCCCGACAGGGGACCTACGAGCAGTACTTC.

This clonotype appeared many times. This sequence joins TRBV28 and TRBJ1-2, with 7 bases aligning to TRBD1. The CDR3 has 12 residues. Germline lookup yields CDR1 MDHEN and CDR2 SYDVKM. V shed 6 bases and J 3 bases; nucleotides not matched to a gene: 1. In DNA form, the CDR3 reads TGTGCCAGCAGGGGACAGTACTATGGCTACACCTTC. Residues: CASRGQYYGYTF.

This clonotype was counted ten times or more. The rearrangement uses TRBV28 and TRBJ1-2, with 7 positions matching TRBD1. CDR1 is MDHEN and CDR2 is SYDVKM in the germline V gene. The CDR3 spans 14 residues. J was trimmed by 5 bases and V by 10 bases; bases with no gene match: 13. The DNA of the CDR3 is TGTGCCACCGAGGAAGACAGGGACAAATATGGCTACACCTTC. Translation: CATEEDRDKYGYTF.

This clonotype was picked up many times. The chain is built from TRBV25-1 and TRBJ2-7; D call uncertain. This CDR3 is 16 amino acids long. The germline gives CDR1 MGHDK, CDR2 SYGVNS. Trimming cost V 5 bases and J 4 bases, with 21 bases left between them. In DNA, the CDR3 is TGTGCCAGCAGTCCTGAAATTGCGGCAACCAAATACGAGCAGTACTTC. Encoded protein: CASSPEIAATKYEQYF.

This clonotype appeared many times. CDR3 sequence (DNA): TGTGCCAGCAGCCCCACAATAATGAACACTGAAGCTTTCTTT. This encodes CASSPTIMNTEAFF. V is TRBV14 and J is TRBJ1-1; D ambiguous. The CDR3 totals 14 residues. Trimming took 4 bases from V and 0 from J, leaving 9 bases between them. The germline CDR1 and CDR2 sequences are SGHDN and FVKESK.

This clonotype was detected many times. The chain has TRBV25-1 and TRBJ1-1; no clear D. CDR1 is MGHDK and CDR2 is SYGVNS in the germline V gene. The CDR3 has 14 amino acids. The V and J ends lost 1 base and 7 bases respectively, with 13 bases between them. The CDR3 is CASSESRSYHEAFF. CDR3 DNA: TGTGCCAGCAGTGAATCGCGATCATATCATGAAGCTTTCTTT.

This clonotype was seen at least ten times. This chain uses TRBV3-1 with TRBJ2-2, with TRBD2 matching over 8 bases. Germline V lookup: CDR1 LGHDT, CDR2 YNNKEL (reference sequence). This CDR3 comprises 14 residues. With V trimmed by 4 bases and J by 7 bases, 5 bases remained unmatched. CDR3 amino acids: CASSRAGGDGELFF. The CDR3 DNA is TGTGCCAGCAGCCGGGCGGGAGGTGACGGGGAGCTGTTTTTT.

This clonotype was counted at least ten times. This chain connects TRBV5-1 to TRBJ2-5; D is tentatively TRBD1 or TRBD2 (5 bases each). V lost 3 bases and J 6 bases, leaving 18 bases between the germline ends. CDR1 is SGHRS, CDR2 YFSETQ, per germline. The CDR3 runs to 15 residues. Here the CDR3 DNA reads TGCGCCAGCAGCTCCTCCGGGACCCCAAGTCAGACCCAGTACTTC. Translation: CASSSSGTPSQTQYF.

The sample holds many counts of this clonotype. The rearrangement uses TRBV28 and TRBJ1-3, with D possibly being TRBD1 (5 bases). Trimming removed 5 bases from V and 8 bases from J, with 19 bases in between. Looked up from germline, CDR1 is MDHEN and CDR2 is SYDVKM. The CDR3 sequence is 15 residues long. The CDR3 region has the DNA TGTGCCAGCAGTCTAGGGCGGGGGACGGTGGACACCATATATTTT. Protein: CASSLGRGTVDTIYF. Variable domain in full (rest from reference TRBV28 and TRBJ1-3): DVKVTQSSRYLVKRTGEKVFLECVQDMDHENMFWYRQDPGLGLRLIYFSYDVKMKEKGDIPEGYSVSREKKERFSLILESASTNQTSMYLCASSLGRGTVDTIYFGEGSWLTVV.

This clonotype showed up many times. The V and J genes are TRBV29-1 and TRBJ2-7; 12 bases align to TRBD2. This CDR3 comprises 13 residues. J was trimmed by 6 bases and V by 5 bases; bases with no gene match: 5. Looked up from germline, CDR1 is SQVTM and CDR2 is ANQGSEA. CDR3 amino acids: CSVQTSGSTEQYF. CDR3 nucleotides: TGCAGCGTTCAGACTAGCGGGAGTACCGAGCAGTACTTC.